This TCR beta chain emerged from a study of vaccination effects on CD4 cells after COVID-19. About the research overall: Either the BNT162b2 or mRNA-1273 vaccine was given to participants in two doses.

Clones were read by immunoSEQ multiplex PCR, and TCRdb kept only the in-frame ones, dropping some. This sample yields fewer than 70,000 clones, of which roughly 80% are seen a single time; 12% belongs to the top ten. Notes on the study in general: By a late point after vaccination, infection- and vaccine-induced clones had shrunk markedly through clonal contraction.

Ahead of sequencing, the ViraFEST assay grew antigen-specific CD4+ T cells using viral peptide pools. Subsequent to a culture period of less than twelve days, CD4+ T cells were isolated. The vaccine recipients had no prior SARS-CoV-2 infection, with negative nucleocapsid antibodies. Concerning this clone: Its antigen is not identified.

The CDR3 has 13 amino acids. CDR1 is LGHNT, CDR2 FRNRAP, per germline. V lost 1 base and J 6 bases, leaving 8 bases between the germline ends. This receptor was taken from a human donor who received a COVID-19 vaccine. The specimen comprised CD4+ T cells from PBMCs cultured with SARS-CoV-2 spike peptides, sampled before COVID-19 vaccination. The chain links TRBV12-5 to TRBJ2-3; no clear D gene. The chain's CDR3 is CASGLEPLDTQYF. CDR3 bases: TGTGCTAGTGGTTTGGAGCCCCTCGATACGCAGTATTTT.